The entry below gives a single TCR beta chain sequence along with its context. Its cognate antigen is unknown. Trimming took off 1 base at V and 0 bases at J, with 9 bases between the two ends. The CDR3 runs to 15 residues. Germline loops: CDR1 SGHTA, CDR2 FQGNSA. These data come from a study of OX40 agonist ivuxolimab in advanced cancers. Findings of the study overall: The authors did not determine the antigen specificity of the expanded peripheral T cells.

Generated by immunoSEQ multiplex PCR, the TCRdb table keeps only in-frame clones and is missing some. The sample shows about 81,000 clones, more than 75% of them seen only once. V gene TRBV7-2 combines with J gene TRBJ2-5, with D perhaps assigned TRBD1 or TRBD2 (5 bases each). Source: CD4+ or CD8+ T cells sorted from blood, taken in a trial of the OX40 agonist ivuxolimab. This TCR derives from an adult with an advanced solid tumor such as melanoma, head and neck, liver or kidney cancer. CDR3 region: CASSLGDGYQETQYF. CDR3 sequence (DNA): TGTGCCAGCAGCTTAGGGGACGGATACCAAGAGACCCAGTACTTC.